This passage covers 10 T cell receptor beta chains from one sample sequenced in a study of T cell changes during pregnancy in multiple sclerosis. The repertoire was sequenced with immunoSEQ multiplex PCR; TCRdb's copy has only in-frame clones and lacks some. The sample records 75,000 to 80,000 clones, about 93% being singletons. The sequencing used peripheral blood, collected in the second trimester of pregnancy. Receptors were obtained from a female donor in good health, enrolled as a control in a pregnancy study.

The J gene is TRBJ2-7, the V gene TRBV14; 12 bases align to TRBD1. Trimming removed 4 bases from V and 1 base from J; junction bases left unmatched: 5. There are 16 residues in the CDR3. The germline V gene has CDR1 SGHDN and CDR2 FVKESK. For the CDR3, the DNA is TGTGCCAGCAGCCCCCTGGGACAGGGGGCGTCCTACGAGCAGTACTTC. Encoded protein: CASSPLGQGASYEQYF.

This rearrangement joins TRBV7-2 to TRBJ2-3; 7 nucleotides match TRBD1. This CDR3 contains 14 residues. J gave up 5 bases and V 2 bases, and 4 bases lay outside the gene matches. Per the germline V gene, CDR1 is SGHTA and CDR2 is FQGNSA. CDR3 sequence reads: CASSLYRGRDTQYF. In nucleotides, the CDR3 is TGTGCCAGCAGCTTATACAGGGGAAGAGATACGCAGTATTTT. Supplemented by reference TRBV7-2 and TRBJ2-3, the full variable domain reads GAGVSQSPSNKVTEKGKDVELRCDPISGHTALYWYRQSLGQGLEFLIYFQGNSAPDKSGLPSDRFSAERTGGSVSTLTIQRTQQEDSAVYLCASSLYRGRDTQYFGPGTRLTVL.

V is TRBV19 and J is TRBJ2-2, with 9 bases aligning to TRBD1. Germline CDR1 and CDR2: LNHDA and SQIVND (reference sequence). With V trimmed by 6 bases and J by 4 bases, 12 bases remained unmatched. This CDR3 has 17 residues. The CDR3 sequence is CASRSVATGGITGELFF. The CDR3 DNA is TGTGCCAGTAGGTCGGTGGCGACAGGGGGAATCACCGGGGAGCTGTTTTTT.

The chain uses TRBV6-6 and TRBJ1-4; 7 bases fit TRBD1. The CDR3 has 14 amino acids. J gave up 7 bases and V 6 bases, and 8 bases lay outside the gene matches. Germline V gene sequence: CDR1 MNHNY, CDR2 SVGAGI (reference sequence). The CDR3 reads CASRVRDSLEKLFF. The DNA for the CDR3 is TGTGCCAGCAGAGTCCGGGACAGTCTTGAAAAACTGTTTTTT.

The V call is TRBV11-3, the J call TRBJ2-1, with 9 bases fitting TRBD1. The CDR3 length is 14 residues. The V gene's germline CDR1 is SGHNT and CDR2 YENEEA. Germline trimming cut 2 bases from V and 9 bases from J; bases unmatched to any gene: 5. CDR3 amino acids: CASSLYRGQGEQFF. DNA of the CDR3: TGTGCCAGCAGCTTATACAGGGGGCAAGGTGAGCAGTTCTTC.

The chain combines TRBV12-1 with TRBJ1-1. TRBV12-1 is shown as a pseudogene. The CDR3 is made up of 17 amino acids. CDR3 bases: TGTGCCAAGCCGCCGGGAGGATTTGGTACCCTGAACACTGAAGCTTTCTTT. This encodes CAKPPGGFGTLNTEAFF.

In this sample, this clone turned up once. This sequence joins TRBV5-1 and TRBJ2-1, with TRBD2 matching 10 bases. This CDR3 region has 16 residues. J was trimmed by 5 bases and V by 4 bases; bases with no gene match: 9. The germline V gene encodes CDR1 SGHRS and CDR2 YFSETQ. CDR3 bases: TGCGCCAGCAGCCCGGGCGGGACTAGCGACCACAATGAGCAGTTCTTC. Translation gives CASSPGGTSDHNEQFF.

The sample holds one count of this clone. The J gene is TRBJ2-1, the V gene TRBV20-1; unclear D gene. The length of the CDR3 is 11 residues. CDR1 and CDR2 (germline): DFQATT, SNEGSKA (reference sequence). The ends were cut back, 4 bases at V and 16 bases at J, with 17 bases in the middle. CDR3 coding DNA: TGCAGTGCTAAGGAACTCCGGAGCATCTTCTTC. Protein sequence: CSAKELRSIFF.

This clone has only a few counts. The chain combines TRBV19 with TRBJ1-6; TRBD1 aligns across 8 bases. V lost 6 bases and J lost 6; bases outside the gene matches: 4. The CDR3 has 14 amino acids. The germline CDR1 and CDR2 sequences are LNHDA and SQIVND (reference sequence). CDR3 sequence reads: CASSPDRGNSPLHF. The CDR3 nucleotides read TGTGCCAGTAGCCCTGACAGGGGTAATTCACCCCTCCACTTT.

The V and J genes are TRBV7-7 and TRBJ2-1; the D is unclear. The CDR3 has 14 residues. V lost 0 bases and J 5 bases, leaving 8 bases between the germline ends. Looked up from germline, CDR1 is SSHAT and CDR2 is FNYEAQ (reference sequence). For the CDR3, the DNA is TGTGCCAGCAGCTTAGCGGCCAGTCACAATGAGCAGTTCTTC. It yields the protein CASSLAASHNEQFF.